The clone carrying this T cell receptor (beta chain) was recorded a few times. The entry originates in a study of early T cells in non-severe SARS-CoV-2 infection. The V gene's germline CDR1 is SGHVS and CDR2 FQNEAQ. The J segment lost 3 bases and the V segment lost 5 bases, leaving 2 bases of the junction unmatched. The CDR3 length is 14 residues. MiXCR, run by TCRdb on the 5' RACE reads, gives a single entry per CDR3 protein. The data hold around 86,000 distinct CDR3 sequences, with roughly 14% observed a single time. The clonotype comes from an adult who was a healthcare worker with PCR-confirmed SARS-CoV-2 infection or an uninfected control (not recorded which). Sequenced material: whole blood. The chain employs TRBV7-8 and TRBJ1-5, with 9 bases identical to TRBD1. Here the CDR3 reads CASSRDRDNQPQHF. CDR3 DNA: TGTGCCAGCAGCCGGGACAGGGACAATCAGCCCCAGCATTTT.